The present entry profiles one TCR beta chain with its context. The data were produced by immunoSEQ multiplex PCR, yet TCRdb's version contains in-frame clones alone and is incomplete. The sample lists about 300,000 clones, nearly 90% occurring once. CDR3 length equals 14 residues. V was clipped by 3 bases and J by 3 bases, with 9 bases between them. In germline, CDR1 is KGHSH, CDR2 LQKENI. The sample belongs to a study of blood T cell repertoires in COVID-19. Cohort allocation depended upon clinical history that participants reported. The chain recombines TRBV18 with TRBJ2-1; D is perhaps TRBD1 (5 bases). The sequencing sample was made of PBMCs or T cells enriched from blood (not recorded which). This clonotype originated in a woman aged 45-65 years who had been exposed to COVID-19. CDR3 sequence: CASSPLRVYNEQFF. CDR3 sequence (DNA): TGTGCCAGCTCACCCCTCAGGGTCTACAATGAGCAGTTCTTC.